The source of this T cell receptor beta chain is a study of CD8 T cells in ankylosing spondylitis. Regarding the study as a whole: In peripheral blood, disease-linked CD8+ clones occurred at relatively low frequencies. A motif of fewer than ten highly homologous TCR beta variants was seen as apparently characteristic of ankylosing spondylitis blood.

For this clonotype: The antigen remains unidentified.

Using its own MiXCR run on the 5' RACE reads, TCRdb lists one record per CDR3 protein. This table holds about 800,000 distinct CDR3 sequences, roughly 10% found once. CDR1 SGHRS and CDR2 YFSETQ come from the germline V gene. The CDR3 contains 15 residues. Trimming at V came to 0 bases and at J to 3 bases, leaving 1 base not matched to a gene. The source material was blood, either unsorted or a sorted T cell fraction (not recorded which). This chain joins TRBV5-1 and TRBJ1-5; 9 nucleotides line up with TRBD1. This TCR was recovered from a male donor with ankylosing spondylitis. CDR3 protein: CASSLGDRDNQPQHF. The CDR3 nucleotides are TGCGCCAGCAGCTTGGGGGACAGGGACAATCAGCCCCAGCATTTT. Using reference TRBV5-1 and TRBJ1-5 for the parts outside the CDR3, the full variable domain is KAGVTQTPRYLIKTRGQQVTLSCSPISGHRSVSWYQQTPGQGLQFLFEYFSETQRNKGNFPGRFSGRQFSNSRSEMNVSTLELGDSALYLCASSLGDRDNQPQHFGDGTRLSIL.